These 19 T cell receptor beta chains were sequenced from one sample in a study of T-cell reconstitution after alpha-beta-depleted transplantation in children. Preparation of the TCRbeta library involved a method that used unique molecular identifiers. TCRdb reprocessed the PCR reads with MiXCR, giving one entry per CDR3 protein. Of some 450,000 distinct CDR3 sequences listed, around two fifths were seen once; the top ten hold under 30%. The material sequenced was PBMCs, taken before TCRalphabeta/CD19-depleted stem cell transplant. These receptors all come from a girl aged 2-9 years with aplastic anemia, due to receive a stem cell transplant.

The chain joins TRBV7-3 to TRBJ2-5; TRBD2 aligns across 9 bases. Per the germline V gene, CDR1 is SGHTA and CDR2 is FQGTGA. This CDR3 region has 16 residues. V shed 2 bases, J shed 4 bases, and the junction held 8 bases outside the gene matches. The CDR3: CASSLLGGGAGETQYF. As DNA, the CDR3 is TGTGCCAGCAGCTTACTGGGCGGGGGGGCTGGAGAGACCCAGTACTTC.

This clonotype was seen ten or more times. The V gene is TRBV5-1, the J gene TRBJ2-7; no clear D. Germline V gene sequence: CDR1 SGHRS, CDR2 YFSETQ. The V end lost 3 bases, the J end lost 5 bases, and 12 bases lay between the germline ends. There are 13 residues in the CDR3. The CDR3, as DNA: TGCGCCAGCAGCTCCCTACGTAGGGACGAGCAGTACTTC. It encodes CASSSLRRDEQYF.

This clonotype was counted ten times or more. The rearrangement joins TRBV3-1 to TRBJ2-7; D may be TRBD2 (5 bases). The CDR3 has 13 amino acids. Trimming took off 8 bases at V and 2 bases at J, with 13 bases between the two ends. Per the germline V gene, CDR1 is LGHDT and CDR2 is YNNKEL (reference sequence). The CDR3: CASGMTTPYEQYF. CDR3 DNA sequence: TGTGCCAGCGGAATGACTACACCCTACGAGCAGTACTTC.

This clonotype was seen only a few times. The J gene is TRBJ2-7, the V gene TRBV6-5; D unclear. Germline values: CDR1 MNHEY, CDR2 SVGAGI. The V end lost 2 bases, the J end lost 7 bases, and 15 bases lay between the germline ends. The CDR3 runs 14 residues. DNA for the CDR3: TGTGCCAGCAGTTACGGGATACAACGGAAAGAGCAGTACTTC. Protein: CASSYGIQRKEQYF.

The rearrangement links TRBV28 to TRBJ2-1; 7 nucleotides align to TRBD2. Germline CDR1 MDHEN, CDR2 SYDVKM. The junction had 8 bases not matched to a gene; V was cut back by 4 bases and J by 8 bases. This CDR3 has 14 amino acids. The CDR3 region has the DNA TGTGCCAGCAGTTCCACGGGAGGAGGCGATGAGCAGTTCTTC. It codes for CASSSTGGGDEQFF.

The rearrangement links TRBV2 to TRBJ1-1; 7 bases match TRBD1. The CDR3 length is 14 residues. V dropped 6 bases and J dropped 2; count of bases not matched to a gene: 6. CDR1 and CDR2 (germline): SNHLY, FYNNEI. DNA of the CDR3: TGTGCCAGCAGAACAGGGGCTCAAAACACTGAAGCTTTCTTT. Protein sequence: CASRTGAQNTEAFF.

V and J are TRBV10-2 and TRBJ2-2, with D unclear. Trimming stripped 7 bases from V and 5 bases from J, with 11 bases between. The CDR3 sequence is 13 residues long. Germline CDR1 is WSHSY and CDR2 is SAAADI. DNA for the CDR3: TGCGCCAGCACCTGGGTGACGACCGGGGAGCTGTTTTTT. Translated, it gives CASTWVTTGELFF.

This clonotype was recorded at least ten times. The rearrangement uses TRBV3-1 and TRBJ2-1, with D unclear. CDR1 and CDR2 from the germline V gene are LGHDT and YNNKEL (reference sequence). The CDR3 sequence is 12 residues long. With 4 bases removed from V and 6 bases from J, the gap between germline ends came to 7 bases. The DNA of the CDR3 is TGTGCCAGCAGCCGCGACCGCAATGAGCAGTTCTTC. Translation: CASSRDRNEQFF.

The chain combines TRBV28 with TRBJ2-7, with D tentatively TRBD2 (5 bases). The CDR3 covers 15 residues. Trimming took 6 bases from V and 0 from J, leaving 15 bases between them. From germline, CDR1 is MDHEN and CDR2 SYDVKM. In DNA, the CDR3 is TGTGCCAGCAGCTCTCCCTGGGCGGGCTCCTACGAGCAGTACTTC. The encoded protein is CASSSPWAGSYEQYF. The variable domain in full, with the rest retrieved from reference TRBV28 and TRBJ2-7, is DVKVTQSSRYLVKRTGEKVFLECVQDMDHENMFWYRQDPGLGLRLIYFSYDVKMKEKGDIPEGYSVSREKKERFSLILESASTNQTSMYLCASSSPWAGSYEQYFGPGTRLTVT.

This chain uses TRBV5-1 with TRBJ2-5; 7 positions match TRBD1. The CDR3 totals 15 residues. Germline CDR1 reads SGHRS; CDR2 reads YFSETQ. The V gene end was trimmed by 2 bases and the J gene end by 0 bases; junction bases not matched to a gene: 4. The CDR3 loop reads CASSFLQGYQETQYF. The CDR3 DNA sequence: TGCGCCAGCAGCTTCCTACAGGGGTACCAAGAGACCCAGTACTTC.

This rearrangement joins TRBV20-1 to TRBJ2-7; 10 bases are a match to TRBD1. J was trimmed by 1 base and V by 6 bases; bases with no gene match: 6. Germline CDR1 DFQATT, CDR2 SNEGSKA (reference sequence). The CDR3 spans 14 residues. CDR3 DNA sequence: TGCAGTGCCTCCCGGGACAGGGGTTCCTACGAGCAGTACTTC. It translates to CSASRDRGSYEQYF.

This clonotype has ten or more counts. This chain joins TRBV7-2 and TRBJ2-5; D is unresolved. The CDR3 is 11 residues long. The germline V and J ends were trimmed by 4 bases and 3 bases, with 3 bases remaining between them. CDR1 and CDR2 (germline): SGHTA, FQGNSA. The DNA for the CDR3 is TGTGCCAGCAGCTATAAAGAGACCCAGTACTTC. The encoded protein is CASSYKETQYF.

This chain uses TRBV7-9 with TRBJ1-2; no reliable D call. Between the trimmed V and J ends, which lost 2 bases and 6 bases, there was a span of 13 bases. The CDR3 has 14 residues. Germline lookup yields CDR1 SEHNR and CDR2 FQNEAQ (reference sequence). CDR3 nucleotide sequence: TGTGCCAGCAGCTTAAGTAGGTCTTCCGATGGCTACACCTTC. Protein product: CASSLSRSSDGYTF.

CDR3 bases: TGTGCCAGTAGAGCGACCCTGGATACGCAGTATTTT. Its protein is CASRATLDTQYF. This chain connects TRBV19 to TRBJ2-3; D unclear. The CDR3 totals 12 residues. The germline CDR1 and CDR2 sequences are LNHDA and SQIVND (reference sequence). Deletions cut 6 bases from V and 6 bases from J, with 10 bases between.

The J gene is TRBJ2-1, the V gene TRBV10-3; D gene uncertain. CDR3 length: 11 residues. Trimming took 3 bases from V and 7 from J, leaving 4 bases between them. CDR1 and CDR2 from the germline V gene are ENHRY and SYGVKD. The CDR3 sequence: CAISDSNEQFF. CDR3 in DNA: TGTGCCATCAGTGACTCGAATGAGCAGTTCTTC.

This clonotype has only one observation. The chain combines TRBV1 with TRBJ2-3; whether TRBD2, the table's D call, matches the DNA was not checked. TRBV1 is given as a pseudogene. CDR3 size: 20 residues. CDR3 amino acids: CTSSQAPGLAGGFRSDTQYF. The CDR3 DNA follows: TGCACCAGCAGCCAAGCCCCCGGACTAGCGGGGGGGTTTAGGTCAGATACGCAGTATTTT.

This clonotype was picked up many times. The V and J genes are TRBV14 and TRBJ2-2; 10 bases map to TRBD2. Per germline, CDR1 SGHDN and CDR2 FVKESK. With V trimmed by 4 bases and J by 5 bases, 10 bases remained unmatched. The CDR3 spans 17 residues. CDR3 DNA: TGTGCCAGCAGCCGCACTAGCGGGATTTGGGGGACCGGGGAGCTGTTTTTT. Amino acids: CASSRTSGIWGTGELFF. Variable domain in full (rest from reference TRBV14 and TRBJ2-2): EAGVTQFPSHSVIEKGQTVTLRCDPISGHDNLYWYRRVMGKEIKFLLHFVKESKQDESGMPNNRFLAERTGGTYSTLKVQPAELEDSGVYFCASSRTSGIWGTGELFFGEGSRLTVL.

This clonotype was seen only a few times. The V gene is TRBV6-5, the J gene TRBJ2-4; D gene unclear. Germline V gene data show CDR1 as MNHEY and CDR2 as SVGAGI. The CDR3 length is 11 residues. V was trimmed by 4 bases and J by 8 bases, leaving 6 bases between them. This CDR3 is CASSFMDIQYF. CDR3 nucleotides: TGTGCCAGCAGTTTCATGGACATTCAGTACTTC.

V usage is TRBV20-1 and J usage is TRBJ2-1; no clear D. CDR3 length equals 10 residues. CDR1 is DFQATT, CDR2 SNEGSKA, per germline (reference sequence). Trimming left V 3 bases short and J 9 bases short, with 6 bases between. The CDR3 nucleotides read TGCAGTGCTAGCCGTAGTGAGCAGTTCTTC. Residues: CSASRSEQFF.